The 5 T cell receptor beta chains presented below share a single source sample, sequenced in a study of T cell responses to AZD1222 COVID-19 vaccine. Profiling relied on immunoSEQ multiplex PCR, and the TCRdb table lists in-frame clones only, not all of them. The sample contains about 94,000 clones, 85% of which appear only once. The source material was peripheral blood, sampled 28 days after the second AZD1222 dose. These receptors all stem from an adult who received the AZD1222 COVID-19 vaccine.

This clone occurred once. The chain joins TRBV4-3 to TRBJ2-7, with no clear D. The CDR3 length is 15 residues. CDR1 is LGHNA, CDR2 YSLEER, per germline. V dropped 0 bases and J dropped 3 bases, with 12 bases sitting between them. The CDR3 loop is CASSQEGEAGYEQYF. CDR3 bases: TGCGCCAGCAGCCAAGAGGGCGAGGCAGGCTACGAGCAGTACTTC.

This sequence joins TRBV5-4 and TRBJ2-1; TRBD2 aligns across 7 bases. CDR1 SGHNT and CDR2 YYREEE come from the germline V gene (reference sequence). CDR3 size: 15 residues. The junction had 4 bases not matched to a gene; V was cut back by 0 bases and J by 4 bases. The DNA of the CDR3 is TGTGCCAGCAGCTTGGCCCGGACTAGTTACAATGAGCAGTTCTTC. The encoded protein is CASSLARTSYNEQFF.

V usage is TRBV5-4 and J usage is TRBJ2-5; 8 bases align to TRBD2. This CDR3 region has 15 residues. Germline-derived CDR1 and CDR2 are SGHNT and YYREEE (reference sequence). With V trimmed by 0 bases and J by 1 base, 2 bases remained unmatched. CDR3 protein: CASSLVAGGQETQYF. The CDR3 region has the DNA TGTGCCAGCAGCTTGGTGGCGGGGGGCCAAGAGACCCAGTACTTC.

V and J are TRBV2 and TRBJ2-3, with 9 bases matching TRBD2. J gave up 10 bases and V 3 bases, and 11 bases lay outside the gene matches. Germline V gene data show CDR1 as SNHLY and CDR2 as FYNNEI. The CDR3 totals 15 residues. CDR3 bases: TGTGCCAGCAGTGATAATTTTAGCGGGGGCGTCGCGCAGTATTTT. Protein product: CASSDNFSGGVAQYF.

This clone was found once. The genes are TRBV23-1 and TRBJ1-3; D is perhaps TRBD1 (6 bases). TRBV23-1 has ORF status, its function being uncertain. The CDR3 totals 14 residues. Trimming took off 7 bases at V and 4 bases at J, with 14 bases between the two ends. The CDR3 nucleotides are TGCGCCAGCACCTCTAGGGGGTACGGAAACACCATATATTTT. Translating gives CASTSRGYGNTIYF.